The present TCR beta chain was sequenced within a study of shared clonotypes between healthy human individuals. In the study overall: Ranging from 18 to 49 in age, donors were a couple of women and three men. A donor's plate count was three for CD4 naive and three for CD4 memory; CD8 naive had two and CD8 memory one. Whole-study findings and limits: Several donors held approximately 4.6% of naive CD4 clonotypes in common.

Assay: immunoSEQ multiplex PCR; the TCRdb copy retains only in-frame clones and omits some. The sample yields more than 1.2 million clones, just under 99% seen once. Germline assignment: CDR1 LNHDA and CDR2 SQIVND (reference sequence). The CDR3 consists of 17 residues. V was pared by 0 bases and J by 3 bases, with 6 bases of the junction left unmatched. The study enrolled healthy HIV-negative adults without recent acute infections or vaccinations as donors. A note on this clone: Its cognate antigen is unknown.

The receptor was derived from a man aged 25-45 years in good health. Specimen: naive CD4+ T cells sorted from blood. The subset was: CD45RA+ positively selected. This chain links TRBV19 with TRBJ2-7; 12 nucleotides line up with TRBD2. CDR3: CASSIDPRTSGIYEQYF. As DNA, the CDR3 is TGTGCCAGTAGTATAGACCCGCGGACTAGCGGGATCTACGAGCAGTACTTC.